These 14 T cell receptor beta chains originate from one sample sequenced in a study of T-cell memory formation after mild COVID-19 (dated by TCRdb to the early 2020s). Library preparation was by 5' RACE. Instrument on record: Illumina NovaSeq 6000. Using fastp trimming at Q25 and MiXCR clonotype assembly, TCRdb reanalyzed the public sequencing data and kept in-frame beta chains. Identical CDR3 protein sequences are pooled into one entry, listed with their most common genes and DNA. The sample contains about 250,000 distinct CDR3 sequences, around 15% of them found a single time. The ten largest clonotypes hold 3% to 4.5% of the sample. Material: PBMCs or a T cell subset sorted from them (not recorded which). These receptors were obtained from a young man who had mild COVID-19 (a few samples of this study predate the infection). The sample titles of this study are shuffled in the database, so cell type and time point are left out; the donor was told from shared clones.

This clonotype came up a few times. This chain uses TRBV7-8 with TRBJ2-4; perhaps TRBD2 as D (6 bases). V was pared by 5 bases and J by 3 bases, with 14 bases between. Germline V gives CDR1 SGHVS, CDR2 FQNEAQ. This CDR3 region has 15 residues. The CDR3 DNA is TGTGCCAGCAGCACTAAGGAGGGACGCAAAAACATTCAGTACTTC. Amino acids: CASSTKEGRKNIQYF.

V is TRBV6-2 or TRBV6-3 and J is TRBJ2-1; 10 bases agree with TRBD2. Germline loops: CDR1 MNHEY, CDR2 SVGEGT. The CDR3 spans 16 residues. After removal of 4 bases from V and 9 bases from J, the junction contained 12 bases not matched to a gene. The CDR3 DNA reads TGTGCCAGCAGTTCTGGGACTAGCGCAGGTTCTGGTGAGCAGTTCTTC. This gives the protein CASSSGTSAGSGEQFF.

The CDR3 loop is CASSIRDPETQYF. CDR3 DNA: TGTGCCAGTAGTATTCGAGACCCAGAGACCCAGTACTTC. The chain employs TRBV19 and TRBJ2-5; D unresolved. The germline V gene encodes CDR1 LNHDA and CDR2 SQIVND (reference sequence). The CDR3 runs 13 residues. With 3 bases removed from V and 4 bases from J, the gap between germline ends came to 9 bases.

The chain is built from TRBV7-2 and TRBJ2-1; 9 bases map to TRBD2. With 1 base clipped from V and 8 bases from J, the junction kept 6 bases outside the gene matches. Germline CDR1 and CDR2: SGHTA and FQGNSA. The CDR3 extends over 15 amino acids. For the CDR3, the DNA is TGTGCCAGCAGCTTAGGGCCAGCGGGGGGAGATGAGCAGTTCTTC. This encodes CASSLGPAGGDEQFF.

This clonotype has a handful of counts. The J gene is TRBJ1-1, the V gene TRBV14; no firm D call. The CDR3 consists of 13 residues. Trimming cost V 3 bases and J 1 base, with 6 bases left between them. CDR1 and CDR2 from the germline V gene are SGHDN and FVKESK. Here the CDR3 reads CASSQGGNTEAFF. The CDR3 nucleotides are TGTGCCAGCAGCCAGGGCGGGAACACTGAAGCTTTCTTT.

CDR3 sequence reads: CASSKGGTGEDTQYF. CDR3 nucleotide sequence: TGTGCCAGCAGCAAAGGTGGGACAGGGGAAGATACGCAGTATTTT. The chain is built from TRBV21-1 and TRBJ2-3; the table assigns TRBD1, which was not confirmed against the DNA. TRBV21-1 is termed a pseudogene. The CDR3 sequence is 15 residues long.

The J gene is TRBJ2-5, the V gene TRBV11-1; the D is unclear. CDR3 length: 15 amino acids. V dropped 2 bases and J dropped 7 bases, with 17 bases sitting between them. CDR1 and CDR2 (germline): SGHAT, FQDESV (reference sequence). The CDR3 spells CASSLSAVSDVTQYF. CDR3 coding DNA: TGTGCCAGCAGCTTATCGGCGGTCTCGGATGTGACCCAGTACTTC.

The chain joins TRBV7-2 to TRBJ2-3, with TRBD1 as a possible D gene (6 bases). Germline V gives CDR1 SGHTA, CDR2 FQGNSA. The germline V and J ends were trimmed by 5 bases and 5 bases, with 11 bases remaining between them. The length of the CDR3 is 13 residues. This CDR3 reads CASSLWTEDTQYF. CDR3 coding DNA: TGTGCCAGCAGCCTCTGGACAGAAGATACGCAGTATTTT.

This clonotype was seen a few times. CDR3 region: CASSVRGSGNTGELFF. CDR3 in DNA: TGTGCCAGCAGCGTTCGGGGATCGGGGAACACCGGGGAGCTGTTTTTT. J is TRBJ2-2 and V is TRBV9; maybe TRBD2 (5 bases). The germline V and J ends were trimmed by 2 bases and 1 base, with 12 bases remaining between them. The CDR3 totals 16 residues. Germline CDR1 SGDLS, CDR2 YYNGEE.

There are a few counts of this clonotype. V usage is TRBV20-1 and J usage is TRBJ2-3, with TRBD2 matching 13 bases. Per the germline V gene, CDR1 is DFQATT and CDR2 is SNEGSKA (reference sequence). With 5 bases clipped from V and 1 base from J, the junction kept 6 bases outside the gene matches. This CDR3 comprises 16 residues. CDR3 region: CSARPGTSGGTDTQYF. CDR3 coding DNA: TGCAGTGCTCGCCCTGGGACTAGCGGGGGCACAGATACGCAGTATTTT.

J is TRBJ1-2 and V is TRBV20-1, with D hard to call. Germline CDR1 is DFQATT and CDR2 is SNEGSKA (reference sequence). CDR3 length: 13 amino acids. V was trimmed by 5 bases and J by 0 bases, leaving 10 bases between them. CDR3 in amino acids: CSAQPGPNYGYTF. CDR3 coding DNA: TGCAGTGCTCAACCCGGGCCTAACTATGGCTACACCTTC.

This clonotype was recorded many times. The chain uses TRBV20-1 and TRBJ2-7; 11 positions agree with TRBD1. V lost 4 bases to trimming and J lost 4 bases; unmatched junction nucleotides: 9. Per germline, CDR1 DFQATT and CDR2 SNEGSKA (reference sequence). The CDR3 length is 15 residues. CDR3 DNA: TGCAGTGCTACCAAGGCAGGGACAGGGGGTTACGAGCAGTACTTC. It encodes CSATKAGTGGYEQYF.

This clonotype was picked up a small number of times. The chain links TRBV7-6 to TRBJ2-3; D perhaps matches TRBD1 (5 bases). The CDR3 is 16 residues long. Germline V gene sequence: CDR1 SGHVS, CDR2 FNYEAQ. Trimming removed 6 bases at V and 4 bases at J, with 20 bases between. The CDR3 protein is CASRLGVGQVADTQYF. In DNA, the CDR3 is TGTGCCAGCAGGCTAGGGGTGGGGCAGGTGGCAGATACGCAGTATTTT.

This clonotype was seen only a few times. The chain couples TRBV18 to TRBJ1-6; TRBD1 matches 7 bases. This CDR3 is 16 amino acids long. V lost 6 bases and J lost 8; bases outside the gene matches: 13. Germline V gene lookup returns CDR1 KGHSH and CDR2 LQKENI. The CDR3 DNA reads TGTGCCAGCTCCGTGACAGGGAGGGGTGTCGATTCACCCCTCCACTTT. Protein product: CASSVTGRGVDSPLHF.